This T cell receptor beta chain appears in the sequencing data of a study of OX40 agonist ivuxolimab in advanced cancers. Study overall: The patients got ivuxolimab, which is an agonistic anti-OX40 (CD134) antibody. People in dose escalation had one of these cancers: hepatocellular carcinoma, melanoma, renal cell or head and neck cancer. One patient with hepatocellular carcinoma and two with cutaneous melanoma, three in all, had partial responses. Broader study findings: Normalized T-cell clonal expansion was also low in some nonresponders.

About this clone itself: What it binds is unknown.

Germline V gene sequence: CDR1 DFQATT, CDR2 SNEGSKA (reference sequence). This CDR3 region has 11 residues. V was shortened by 3 bases and J by 2 bases, with 3 bases between the two germline ends. Measured with immunoSEQ multiplex PCR; TCRdb has only the in-frame clones, and not every one. The table has 70,000 to 95,000 clones, around 84% seen once. The specimen was CD4+ or CD8+ T cells sorted from blood, collected in a trial of the OX40 agonist ivuxolimab. This chain links TRBV20-1 with TRBJ2-3; D is unresolved. The clonotype comes from an adult with an advanced solid tumor such as melanoma, head and neck, liver or kidney cancer. The CDR3 DNA sequence: TGCAGTGCTAGCGACACAGATACGCAGTATTTT. Translating it yields CSASDTDTQYF.